The clone carrying this T cell receptor (beta chain) has only a few counts. The CDR3 spans 15 residues. V was cut by 0 bases and J by 1 base, with 10 bases left in between. Germline V gene data show CDR1 as SGDLS and CDR2 as YYNGEE. The data originate from a study of control samples from healthy donors and cancer patients. Profiling relied on immunoSEQ multiplex PCR, and the TCRdb table lists in-frame clones only, not all of them. The table includes some 150,000 clones, over 90% detected once. The clonotype originates from a woman between 25 and 40 years old in good health. The sequencing input was blood. The chain recombines TRBV9 with TRBJ1-2; tentative D call: TRBD1 (6 bases). For the CDR3, the DNA is TGTGCCAGCAGCGTAGGAGGACAGCTTAACTATGGCTACACCTTC. Translating it yields CASSVGGQLNYGYTF.